This T cell receptor beta chain emerged from a study of glioma-infiltrating T cells. For the study at large: Before surgery, glioma patients received dexamethasone for at most six days. Sequencing aimed for about 4- to 11-fold coverage of about a million peripheral T cells.

The CDR3 length is 14 residues. Germline CDR1 and CDR2: MGHRA and YSYEKL. TCR alpha and beta CDR3 regions were amplified from RNA using iRepertoire nested multiplex PCR. Input was roughly 85-450 ng of tissue mRNA or PBMC total RNA. Using its own MiXCR run on the multiplex PCR reads, TCRdb lists one record per CDR3 protein. Here the sample spans about 410,000 distinct CDR3 sequences, roughly two fifths being singletons. Notes on the study in general: Patients with low tissue-blood divergence carried a signature set of shared blood CDR3 motifs.

Details on this clonotype: What it binds is not known. Mismatch with germline at one junction end may stem from a read error.

The chain combines TRBV4-1 with TRBJ2-7, with D possibly TRBD2 on 5 matching bases. Material for sequencing was glioma tissue, nonneoplastic brain tissue, or PBMCs (not recorded which). The clonotype was recovered from a human donor with low-grade glioma or glioblastoma, undergoing nonglioma brain surgery, or in good health (not recorded which). CDR3 sequence: CASGQDLRAYKQYF. CDR3 sequence (DNA): TGCGCCAGCGGCCAAGATTTGAGGGCGTACAAGCAGTACTTC.